This T cell receptor beta chain stems from a study of shared clonotypes between healthy human individuals. Regarding the study as a whole: In several donors, around 4.8% of naive CD4 clonotypes appeared in common. Naive subsets, compared against memory subsets, generally had larger estimated richness values.

All participating donors were Caucasian adults from Nashville, Tennessee. A split of CD4+ cells into CD45RA+ naive and CD45RA-negative memory subsets was performed. TCRdb's table, derived via immunoSEQ multiplex PCR, lists solely in-frame clones and lacks some. The table records a few hundred thousand clones, over 60% of them present only once. The CDR3 length is 20 residues. CDR1 and CDR2 from the germline V gene are MDHEN and SYDVKM. Trimming pared 2 bases from V and 0 bases from J, leaving 26 bases between. As concerns this clone: Antigen: not known.

This receptor was obtained from a young man in good health. The V gene is TRBV28, the J gene TRBJ2-7, with D possibly matching TRBD2 (6 bases). Sequenced input: memory CD4+ T cells sorted from blood. Described subset: CD45RA-negative fraction. The CDR3 nucleotides read TGTGCCAGCAGTTTAATCGGGATAGGTTCGGGGACTGCCTTCTCCTACGAGCAGTACTTC. Its protein is CASSLIGIGSGTAFSYEQYF. Based on the CDR3 plus reference TRBV28 and TRBJ2-7, the full variable domain is DVKVTQSSRYLVKRTGEKVFLECVQDMDHENMFWYRQDPGLGLRLIYFSYDVKMKEKGDIPEGYSVSREKKERFSLILESASTNQTSMYLCASSLIGIGSGTAFSYEQYFGPGTRLTVT.